This T cell receptor (beta chain) was retrieved from a study of blood T cells in healthy people across ages (dated by TCRdb to about 2015). Context from the whole study: In model experiments, template switching captured roughly one uniquely barcoded TCR beta cDNA molecule for every two T cells. The donors were divided into four age groups: young (average 16 years), middle-aged (roughly 40), aged (approximately 62) and long-lived (82). To avoid experimental bias, donors of different ages were spread randomly across the sequencing lanes. For two donors (one aged 18 to 29 and one aged 80 or older), the study analyzed two additional independent replicas of 1 million unique cDNA reads from the same blood draw. To track age-related changes in TCR beta repertoire diversity, the study relied on deep sequencing normalized with unique cDNA molecular identifiers.

Libraries were made using 5' RACE. Instrument used: Illumina HiSeq 2500. The second PCR ran for about 7 to 11 cycles and used a J-beta primer mix along with a sample-barcoded 5' primer. A unique molecular identifier was introduced onto each TCR beta cDNA molecule by a template-switch 5' adaptor carrying 12 random nucleotides. At least 2.5 million CDR3-containing paired-end reads were obtained from each sample. First-strand cDNA synthesis was performed from all RNA using the Mint cDNA synthesis kit, with priming by a TRBC-specific oligonucleotide. After uracil-DNA glycosylase treatment, a first 18-cycle PCR used universal primers M1SS and BC2_uni_R on all cDNA. In the original analysis: Normalization of each sample was performed by random selection of 1 million high-quality reads, each carrying a distinct molecular identifier. Instead of being binned into consensus sequences, reads that shared molecular identifiers were thrown out. CDR3 identification, clonotype clustering and error correction used MiTCR with a Q25 quality threshold and the strictest error-elimination algorithm. A nonparametric unseen species model with Euler transformation was used to estimate a lower bound on total TCR beta diversity. The public reads were reanalyzed by TCRdb: fastp trimming at Q25, MiXCR alignment, in-frame beta chains only. Each entry merges the rows of one CDR3 protein and shows their most common DNA and genes. The V and J calls here are based on TCRdb, not the publication. In all, the sample holds about 640,000 distinct CDR3 sequences, and about 53% of those were seen once. The ten largest clones represent over 35% of the sample.

Donors were a few dozen systemically healthy Caucasian individuals from Russia aged roughly 6 to 90 years. Roughly 10 milliliters of peripheral blood were collected from each donor into EDTA-treated Vacutainer tubes. Ficoll-Paque density-gradient centrifugation was used to isolate PBMCs, with at least 6.5 million per sample. Trizol reagent was used to extract total RNA from the PBMCs, yielding at least 5.5 micrograms per sample. The percentages of naive CD45RAhigh/CD27high T cells were determined by flow cytometry on a PBMC aliquot from every donor. The CDR3 runs 15 amino acids, cysteine and phenylalanine included. Just CDR3 DNA is preserved here, 45 bases in frame from base 1. Trimming leaves V shorter by 6 bases and J shorter by 4 bases, with the junction holding 7 bases beyond the gene matches. In regard to this clonotype: Its cognate antigen has yet to be identified. Base qualities are not at hand, and no much larger clone is one base apart.

Broader findings and caveats from the paper: Conclusive comparison of naive and antigen-experienced compartments was prevented by the profiling of bulk unsorted PBMCs. The long-lived group showed more naive CD4+ T cells, fewer expanded clones and increased TCR diversity than the aged group, suggesting age selection. Estimates of total diversity from one million sequenced T cells were regarded as lower bounds and underestimates. The percentage of naive T cells measured by flow cytometry correlated strongly with observed TCR beta diversity. As age increased, observed TCR beta diversity per million T cells dropped in a roughly linear way, and a significant reduction was already evident by age about 40. Donor CMV infection status was unknown, potentially confounding age-related changes in expanded clonotypes.

The sequence links TRBV12-3 or TRBV12-4 to TRBJ2-3; TRBD1 lines up with 10 middle nucleotides. Specimen: blood. The receptor was isolated from a man aged 55 to 69 in good health. The bases read TGTGCCAGCAGCTATGGACAGGGGGGTCCAGATACGCAGTATTTT. Translated, this is CASSYGQGGPDTQYF.